The next 4 T cell receptor beta chains were all read from a single sample in a study of blood T cell repertoires in COVID-19. Here immunoSEQ multiplex PCR was the method, and the copy in TCRdb shows in-frame clones only, minus some. The sample consists of 200,000 to 250,000 clones, about 87% of them appearing once. The source material was peripheral blood. The receptors were sampled from a man aged 65 to 79 with acute or convalescent COVID-19.

Regarding this clone: The sample carries other DNA sequences with the same CDR3. The J gene is TRBJ2-5, the V gene TRBV2; possibly TRBD1 for D (6 bases). Germline V gene data show CDR1 as SNHLY and CDR2 as FYNNEI. The germline V and J ends were trimmed by 6 bases and 2 bases, with 10 bases remaining between them. The CDR3 length is 13 residues. The chain's CDR3 is CASRDSRQETQYF. The CDR3 bases are TGTGCCAGCAGGGACAGCCGACAAGAGACCCAGTACTTC.

The V call is TRBV4-1, the J call TRBJ2-5; D perhaps matches TRBD1 (6 bases). The CDR3 loop spans 15 amino acids. V was trimmed by 0 bases and J by 7 bases, leaving 15 bases between them. Germline V gives CDR1 MGHRA, CDR2 YSYEKL. DNA for the CDR3: TGCGCCAGCAGCCAAGAGGGTACAGGGCCAGGGACCCAGTACTTC. The encoded protein is CASSQEGTGPGTQYF.

The chain links TRBV28 to TRBJ1-2; D gene ambiguous. V was trimmed by 3 bases and J by 8 bases, leaving 19 bases between them. CDR1 is MDHEN, CDR2 SYDVKM, per germline. The length of the CDR3 is 15 residues. CDR3 in DNA: TGTGCCAGCAGTTTGGCGTCGAGGATAACTATGGGCTACACCTTC. Translating it yields CASSLASRITMGYTF.

The gene calls are TRBV7-9 and TRBJ2-5; possible D gene TRBD1, 6 bases. V gave up 0 bases and J gave up 4 bases, with 9 bases separating them. The CDR3 loop spans 14 amino acids. From germline, CDR1 is SEHNR and CDR2 FQNEAQ (reference sequence). CDR3 region: CASSLASDRETQYF. The CDR3 nucleotides read TGTGCCAGCAGCTTAGCCTCGGACAGAGAGACCCAGTACTTC.